This TCR beta chain stems from a study of blood T cells in healthy people across ages. General study results and limits: A roughly linear fall in TCR beta diversity per million T cells was seen with increasing age.

A second PCR, run for roughly 7 to 12 cycles, used a sample-barcoded 5' primer plus a J-beta primer mix. A 12-random-nucleotide template-switch adaptor tagged each cDNA molecule. TCRdb reanalysed the 5' RACE reads using MiXCR and keeps one entry per CDR3 protein. This sample has around 800,000 distinct CDR3 sequences, with less than 80% found just once. In germline, CDR1 is SGDLS, CDR2 YYNGEE. Between the trimmed V and J ends, which lost 0 bases and 0 bases, there was a span of 9 bases. The CDR3 runs to 16 residues. As for this clonotype: Its target is unknown.

Every donor contributed about 10 milliliters of peripheral blood by blood draw. Per-sample yields of isolated PBMCs were at least 6 million. The rearrangement joins TRBV9 to TRBJ1-4; D gene uncertain. The TCR was taken from a man aged 25 to 45 in good health. The sample taken for sequencing was blood. The CDR3 here is CASSVEGDTTNEKLFF. The CDR3 coding sequence is TGTGCCAGCAGCGTAGAAGGAGACACAACTAATGAAAAACTGTTTTTT. Using reference TRBV9 and TRBJ1-4 for the parts outside the CDR3, the full variable domain is DSGVTQTPKHLITATGQRVTLRCSPRSGDLSVYWYQQSLDQGLQFLIQYYNGEERAKGNILERFSAQQFPDLHSELNLSSLELGDSALYFCASSVEGDTTNEKLFFGSGTQLSVL.